This T cell receptor (beta chain) was documented in a study of cytomegalovirus exposure and HLA in healthy donors. General study points: When analyzed later, the rates of TCR association showed variation by HLA locus, with DRB1 the most and HLA-C the fewest. Investigators reported 150 to 200 TCR beta chains as tied to cytomegalovirus.

Use of 60 Vbeta and 13 Jbeta primers characterized the PCR. Sequencing used immunoSEQ multiplex PCR; TCRdb keeps in-frame clones, though not all of them. The sample holds 120,000 to 150,000 clones; approximately 82% are singletons and the top ten take approximately 3.2%. Germline V gene lookup returns CDR1 MNHNY and CDR2 SVGAGI (reference sequence). This CDR3 has 13 residues. Points on this clone: Antigen: not known. A read error may produce the germline difference seen at one junction end.

The chain carries TRBV6-6 and TRBJ1-4; D unresolved. The sequencing input was PBMCs. This TCR was recovered from a young man in good health and CMV-seropositive. The CDR3 loop is CASSRPTIEELFF. CDR3 DNA: TGTGCCAGCAGCCGCCCTACGATTGAAGAACTGTTTTTT.